A single sample gave rise to the 7 T cell receptor beta chains below, sequenced in a study of cytomegalovirus exposure and HLA in healthy donors. The primer mix had 60 Vbeta and 13 Jbeta primers. The repertoire was sequenced with immunoSEQ multiplex PCR; TCRdb's copy has only in-frame clones and lacks some. The data hold 90,000 to 110,000 clones, with about 81% observed a single time. The sample taken for sequencing was PBMCs. These TCRs come from a man aged 30 to 39 in good health and CMV-seronegative.

The rearrangement joins TRBV4-1 to TRBJ1-2; D remains ambiguous. The CDR3 consists of 15 residues. Germline V gene lookup returns CDR1 MGHRA and CDR2 YSYEKL. V lost 4 bases, J lost 6 bases, and 18 bases lay in between. CDR3: CASSPLFGRLNGYTF. The CDR3 DNA reads as TGCGCCAGCAGCCCCCTCTTTGGGCGTCTTAATGGCTACACCTTC.

In its sample, this clone was seen once. J is TRBJ1-2 and V is TRBV11-2; 9 bases align to TRBD1. Germline trimming cut 5 bases from V and 3 bases from J; bases unmatched to any gene: 7. Germline CDR1 is SGHAT and CDR2 is FQNNGV. The CDR3 is 15 residues long. The CDR3 DNA follows: TGTGCCAGCAGCCCGCGGACAGGGGCTCACTATGGCTACACCTTC. Translation: CASSPRTGAHYGYTF. Full variable domain (remainder filled in from reference TRBV11-2 and TRBJ1-2): EAGVAQSPRYKIIEKRQSVAFWCNPISGHATLYWYQQILGQGPKLLIQFQNNGVVDDSQLPKDRFSAERLKGVDSTLKIQPAKLEDSAVYLCASSPRTGAHYGYTFGSGTRLTVV.

J is TRBJ1-2 and V is TRBV27; maybe TRBD1 (5 bases). Trimming cost V 5 bases and J 0 bases, with 13 bases left between them. Looked up from germline, CDR1 is MNHEY and CDR2 is SMNVEV (reference sequence). This CDR3 is built from 15 residues. The CDR3 sequence is CASSPDGGANYGYTF. DNA for the CDR3: TGTGCCAGCAGTCCAGACGGGGGGGCTAACTATGGCTACACCTTC.

This clone was seen only once. The chain uses TRBV10-1 and TRBJ1-5; TRBD1 might be the D (5 bases). Trimming removed 5 bases from V and 1 base from J, with 9 bases in between. The CDR3 is 14 residues long. Germline CDR1 and CDR2: WNHNN and SYGVQD (reference sequence). The CDR3 loop is CASSRTRSNQPQHF. In DNA, the CDR3 is TGCGCCAGCAGTAGGACACGGAGCAATCAGCCCCAGCATTTT.

V usage is TRBV6-6 and J usage is TRBJ2-5; the match to TRBD1 covers 7 bases. Unmatched junction bases numbered 8, after V lost 4 bases and J lost 3 bases. Germline values: CDR1 MNHNY, CDR2 SVGAGI (reference sequence). This CDR3 has 15 residues. As DNA, the CDR3 is TGTGCCAGCAGTTCGTCGGGACAGACAGAAGAGACCCAGTACTTC. Translation: CASSSSGQTEETQYF.

This rearrangement joins TRBV6-1 to TRBJ1-5, with no clear D. V lost 4 bases and J lost 4, with 8 bases in between. The germline gives CDR1 MNHNS, CDR2 SASEGT. CDR3 length: 13 residues. CDR3 sequence reads: CASSGNGNQPQHF. The CDR3 nucleotides read TGTGCCAGCAGTGGAAACGGTAATCAGCCCCAGCATTTT.

The gene calls are TRBV2 and TRBJ2-7; D uncertain. The CDR3 runs 15 residues. Trimming took 3 bases from V and 2 from J, leaving 14 bases between them. CDR1 is SNHLY and CDR2 is FYNNEI in the germline V gene. The CDR3 nucleotides read TGTGCCAGCAGTGATTCTTTGGGCAGGACCTACGAGCAGTACTTC. Translation gives CASSDSLGRTYEQYF.